These T cell receptor beta chains were read from a single sample in a study of T cell repertoires in cytomegalovirus infection. No antigen has been identified for these receptors. Each CDR3 protein gets one entry after TCRdb re-called the reads with MiXCR. Of hundreds of thousands of distinct CDR3 sequences in the sample, about 42% were seen once. The input for sequencing was cultured PBMCs, taken from culture after CMV antigen stimulation. All receptors come from a human donor in good health (CMV status not recorded). Some clones in this sample may be carry-over from other donors' samples. Both conserved end residues are trimmed from each CDR3.

len | j_gene | v_gene | CDR3aa
12 | TRBJ1-4 | TRBV25-1 | ASSEYGVVEKLF
10 | TRBJ1-1 | TRBV19 | ASIRTGIEAF
13 | TRBJ2-1 | TRBV7-8 | ASSTLLAGVNEQF
15 | TRBJ2-7 | TRBV5-4 | ASSAGPRRGGSYEQY
13 | TRBJ1-5 | TRBV7-6 | ASSFLYTSNQPQH
10 | TRBJ2-7 | TRBV28 | ASSTNPYEQY
13 | TRBJ2-7 | TRBV19 | ASSIRVNGLYEQY
12 | TRBJ2-1 | TRBV12-3/TRBV12-4 | ASSLDGAYNEQF
12 | TRBJ2-1 | TRBV10-3 | AISVETNINEQF
14 | TRBJ2-5 | TRBV15 | ATSRVGTNLQETQY
12 | TRBJ2-1 | TRBV19 | ASQLAGVINEQF
12 | TRBJ1-2 | TRBV7-2 | ASSVGWLTYGYT
11 | TRBJ2-1 | TRBV5-1 | ASGPDLAFEQF
13 | TRBJ2-7 | TRBV7-6 | ASSLGQGTFYEQY
11 | TRBJ1-6 | TRBV7-2 | ASSPRQNSPLH
13 | TRBJ2-5 | TRBV7-2 | ASSLNGGGGETQY
16 | TRBJ2-1 | TRBV11-3 | ASSLVLRGLAGVNEQF
11 | TRBJ2-1 | TRBV7-2 | ASSPWGHNEQF
16 | TRBJ2-6 | TRBV7-2 | ASSPRGTANSGANVLT
13 | TRBJ1-4 | TRBV20-1 | SANSPSGVGEKLF
12 | TRBJ1-4 | TRBV27 | ASSPGPGNEKLF
15 | TRBJ2-4 | TRBV6-2/TRBV6-3 | ASSYSSGGVGKNIQY
12 | TRBJ2-5 | TRBV12-3/TRBV12-4 | ASSLAGGVETQY
12 | TRBJ1-4 | TRBV6-1 | ASSETPLGGDLF
13 | TRBJ2-2 | TRBV11-3 | ASSLGGQGAGELF
13 | TRBJ2-3 | TRBV7-2 | ASSSWTGGTDTQY
13 | TRBJ2-1 | TRBV7-9 | ASSFQVISYNEQF
11 | TRBJ2-1 | TRBV11-2 | ASSFTGYNEQF
9 | TRBJ1-1 | TRBV4-2 | ASSGNAEAF
14 | TRBJ2-7 | TRBV12-3/TRBV12-4 | ASSSPVGTKRYEQY
16 | TRBJ1-1 | TRBV6-1 | ASSEGGGVFRMNTEAF
14 | TRBJ2-7 | TRBV19 | ASSIFAGASSYEQY
13 | TRBJ1-6 | TRBV7-2 | ASSLGQPYNSPLH
13 | TRBJ2-7 | TRBV7-8 | ASSPGRIKRTEQY
12 | TRBJ2-5 | TRBV6-1 | ASSGRQVRETQY
20 | TRBJ2-1 | TRBV6-2/TRBV6-3 | ASSYSMVRQVERSSSYNEQF
13 | TRBJ2-2 | TRBV7-8 | ASSLGQLYTGELF